The 25 T cell receptor beta chains below all came from one sample that was sequenced in a study of Ad26.COV2.S vaccination and SARS-CoV-2 variants. Treatment meaning: approximately 18 received Ad26.COV2.S at low or high dose, single or two shots; 5 received placebo; per-sample allocation not given. After the first vaccine or placebo injection, samples were drawn on day 63. Clones were sequenced by immunoSEQ multiplex PCR, and TCRdb holds only the in-frame ones, with some missing. Counted here are 300,000 to 350,000 clones, around 90% occurring once; the ten biggest clones make up 4.5% to 5.5%. The sequences come from peripheral blood, collected in a trial of Ad26.COV2.S vaccine versus placebo. These receptors were taken from a person aged 18-60 years who received the Ad26.COV2.S COVID-19 vaccine or a placebo.

This chain uses TRBV11-2 with TRBJ1-6; a possible D gene is TRBD1 (6 bases). Between the trimmed V and J ends, which lost 3 bases and 9 bases, there was a span of 18 bases. The CDR3 sequence is 16 residues long. Germline CDR1 SGHAT, CDR2 FQNNGV. The CDR3 bases are TGTGCCAGCAGCTTGGCCTTCAGGGGCCTCCTTTCACCCCTCCACTTT. It specifies CASSLAFRGLLSPLHF.

The V call is TRBV4-3, the J call TRBJ2-2; TRBD1 matches 7 bases. There are 15 residues in the CDR3. Germline V gene lookup returns CDR1 LGHNA and CDR2 YSLEER. J was trimmed by 6 bases and V by 5 bases; bases with no gene match: 9. DNA of the CDR3: TGCGCCAGCAGCGCCTCCACAGGGGATCCCGGGGAGCTGTTTTTT. Protein product: CASSASTGDPGELFF.

This chain uses TRBV5-1 with TRBJ2-3; maybe TRBD2 (6 bases). Germline V gene lookup returns CDR1 SGHRS and CDR2 YFSETQ. V was cut by 1 base and J by 4 bases, with 13 bases left in between. The CDR3 extends over 15 amino acids. CDR3: CASSLLGASADTQYF. In DNA, the CDR3 is TGCGCCAGCAGCTTGCTAGGCGCTAGCGCAGATACGCAGTATTTT.

This clone came up a few times. The chain couples TRBV12-3 or TRBV12-4 to TRBJ1-3; 8 positions match TRBD1. J lost 3 bases, V lost 10 bases, and 5 bases had no gene match. The CDR3 consists of 13 residues. The CDR3 sequence: CATPGQDGNTIYF. The DNA for the CDR3 is TGTGCCACACCGGGACAGGATGGAAACACCATATATTTT.

This clone was seen a single time. The chain joins TRBV7-9 to TRBJ2-1; 8 bases line up with TRBD1. The germline gives CDR1 SEHNR, CDR2 FQNEAQ (reference sequence). The CDR3 covers 14 residues. V lost 7 bases and J lost 6; bases outside the gene matches: 8. CDR3 DNA sequence: TGTGCCAGCACCGCAGGGGGCCCGCCCAATGAGCAGTTCTTC. The encoded protein is CASTAGGPPNEQFF. Looking up the rest from reference TRBV7-9 and TRBJ2-1 gives the full variable domain: DTGVSQNPRHKITKRGQNVTFRCDPISEHNRLYWYRQTLGQGPEFLTYFQNEAQLEKSRLLSDRFSAERPKGSFSTLEIQRTEQGDSAMYLCASTAGGPPNEQFFGPGTRLTVL.

The CDR3 region is CASSYSGRGKGGTEAFF. CDR3 DNA sequence: TGTGCCAGCAGTTACTCGGGCAGGGGCAAAGGTGGGACTGAAGCTTTCTTT. The chain couples TRBV6-2 or TRBV6-3 to TRBJ1-1; tentative D call: TRBD1 (6 bases). The V gene lost 0 bases and the J gene lost 5 bases, with 19 bases spanning the gap. The CDR3 is 17 residues long. From germline, CDR1 is MNHEY and CDR2 SVGEGT.

The gene calls are TRBV12-3 or TRBV12-4 and TRBJ2-1; 9 nucleotides match TRBD2. This CDR3 spans 13 amino acids. J lost 4 bases, V lost 10 bases, and 5 bases had no gene match. The CDR3 sequence is CATVAGVYNEQFF. The CDR3 coding sequence is TGTGCCACCGTAGCGGGAGTTTACAATGAGCAGTTCTTC.

The chain recombines TRBV6-1 with TRBJ2-3; D is ambiguous. CDR1 and CDR2 from the germline V gene are MNHNS and SASEGT. This CDR3 has 13 amino acids. V was cut by 0 bases and J by 8 bases, with 9 bases left in between. In DNA form, the CDR3 reads TGTGCCAGCAGTGAAGCCCGGGCAGGTACGCAGTATTTT. It translates to CASSEARAGTQYF.

This chain links TRBV19 with TRBJ1-4, with unresolved D. Between the trimmed V and J ends, which lost 4 bases and 8 bases, there was a span of 11 bases. Germline CDR1 and CDR2: LNHDA and SQIVND (reference sequence). This CDR3 contains 13 residues. In DNA, the CDR3 is TGTGCCAGTAGTACTCTGCAAGGAGAAAAACTGTTTTTT. This sequence encodes CASSTLQGEKLFF.

The genes are TRBV4-1 and TRBJ2-1, with D possibly being TRBD2 (5 bases). V lost 4 bases and J 6 bases, leaving 10 bases between the germline ends. This CDR3 has 13 amino acids. The germline V gene has CDR1 MGHRA and CDR2 YSYEKL. CDR3 sequence: CASSLEGFNEQFF. The DNA of the CDR3 is TGCGCCAGCAGCCTAGAGGGTTTCAATGAGCAGTTCTTC.

The chain carries TRBV5-4 and TRBJ1-5, with D perhaps TRBD1 (5 bases). The V gene's germline CDR1 is SGHNT and CDR2 YYREEE (reference sequence). The CDR3 extends over 15 amino acids. The V end was cut by 4 bases, the J end by 5 bases, with 16 bases between. The CDR3 loop reads CASSRFGGFHQPQHF. The CDR3 DNA reads TGTGCCAGCAGCCGGTTCGGGGGATTCCATCAGCCCCAGCATTTT.

The chain employs TRBV11-2 and TRBJ2-2; 9 bases fit TRBD2. The CDR3 has 16 residues. V trimming: 2 bases; J trimming: 8 bases; junction bases outside the gene matches: 9. Germline CDR1 is SGHAT and CDR2 is FQNNGV. The CDR3 DNA reads TGTGCCAGCAGCTTACTAGCGGGGAACGTGGCGGGGGAGCTGTTTTTT. Amino acid sequence: CASSLLAGNVAGELFF.

The chain joins TRBV5-8 to TRBJ1-5; D gene unclear. Trimming shortened V by 4 bases and J by 7 bases, and 18 bases separated the two germline ends. The CDR3 sequence is 15 residues long. Per the germline V gene, CDR1 is SGHTS and CDR2 is YDEGEE. The CDR3 region is CASSLPTRASQPQHF. The CDR3 region has the DNA TGTGCCAGCAGCCTACCCACGAGGGCGAGCCAGCCCCAGCATTTT. The full variable domain, its missing parts supplied by reference TRBV5-8 and TRBJ1-5, is EAGVTQSPTHLIKTRGQQATLRCSPISGHTSVYWYQQALGLGLQFLLWYDEGEERNRGNFPPRFSGRQFPNYSSELNVNALELEDSALYLCASSLPTRASQPQHFGDGTRLSIL.

The rearrangement uses TRBV5-8 and TRBJ2-7, with TRBD2 matching 9 bases. Germline V CDR1 and CDR2: SGHTS, YDEGEE. There are 19 residues in the CDR3. J gave up 0 bases and V 3 bases, and 16 bases lay outside the gene matches. CDR3 residues: CASSSTGTPLAGSSYEQYF. The CDR3 DNA is TGTGCCAGCAGCTCTACAGGAACTCCCCTAGCGGGGAGCTCCTACGAGCAGTACTTC.

This chain connects TRBV19 to TRBJ2-1; 9 bases agree with TRBD2. V shed 1 base and J 8 bases; nucleotides not matched to a gene: 3. From germline, CDR1 is LNHDA and CDR2 SQIVND (reference sequence). The CDR3 length is 14 residues. This CDR3 is CASSIVAGVDEQFF. In DNA form, the CDR3 reads TGTGCCAGTAGTATAGTAGCGGGGGTAGATGAGCAGTTCTTC.

The chain couples TRBV7-8 to TRBJ2-5, with 13 bases aligning to TRBD2. The J segment lost 4 bases and the V segment lost 5 bases, leaving 7 bases of the junction unmatched. Germline-derived CDR1 and CDR2 are SGHVS and FQNEAQ. The CDR3 has 16 amino acids. The CDR3 loop is CASSPPGLAGVETQYF. The CDR3 DNA reads as TGTGCCAGCAGCCCGCCCGGACTAGCGGGAGTAGAGACCCAGTACTTC.

This rearrangement joins TRBV28 to TRBJ2-3; TRBD2 aligns across 7 bases. V shed 0 bases and J 2 bases; nucleotides not matched to a gene: 8. Looked up from germline, CDR1 is MDHEN and CDR2 is SYDVKM. This CDR3 comprises 17 residues. CDR3 loop: CASSLWGPGRATDTQYF. Here the CDR3 DNA reads TGTGCCAGCAGTTTATGGGGCCCAGGGAGGGCCACAGATACGCAGTATTTT.

The rearrangement links TRBV19 to TRBJ1-6, with a weak D call TRBD1 (6 bases). The germline gives CDR1 LNHDA, CDR2 SQIVND (reference sequence). V lost 8 bases and J 0 bases, leaving 11 bases between the germline ends. CDR3 length equals 15 residues. This chain's CDR3 is CASGGGTSYNSPLHF. The DNA of the CDR3 is TGTGCCAGTGGAGGGGGAACCTCCTATAATTCACCCCTCCACTTT. The variable domain in full, with the rest retrieved from reference TRBV19 and TRBJ1-6, is DGGITQSPKYLFRKEGQNVTLSCEQNLNHDAMYWYRQDPGQGLRLIYYSQIVNDFQKGDIAEGYSVSREKKESFPLTVTSAQKNPTAFYLCASGGGTSYNSPLHFGNGTRLTVT.

The rearrangement uses TRBV28 and TRBJ1-5; D not resolved. Trimming took off 6 bases at V and 6 bases at J, with 12 bases between the two ends. This CDR3 has 13 residues. Germline values: CDR1 MDHEN, CDR2 SYDVKM. The CDR3 nucleotides read TGTGCCAGCAGCCCGCCCCCCCCTCAGCCCCAGCATTTT. Translated, it gives CASSPPPPQPQHF.

The V and J genes are TRBV19 and TRBJ2-1; the D gene is possibly TRBD2 (6 bases). The CDR3 contains 14 residues. The germline V gene has CDR1 LNHDA and CDR2 SQIVND (reference sequence). V was cut by 6 bases and J by 8 bases, with 17 bases left in between. The chain's CDR3 is CASRKTSFFDEQFF. The DNA for the CDR3 is TGTGCCAGTAGGAAGACTAGTTTTTTCGATGAGCAGTTCTTC.

The rearrangement uses TRBV18 and TRBJ2-7; no definite D call. Trimming stripped 6 bases from V and 5 bases from J, with 14 bases between. The length of the CDR3 is 13 residues. Germline V CDR1 and CDR2: KGHSH, LQKENI. The chain's CDR3 is CASSPTRSHEQYV. In DNA, the CDR3 is TGTGCCAGCTCCCCCACTCGAAGCCACGAGCAGTACGTC.

The rearrangement uses TRBV19 and TRBJ1-6; D not certain. The V gene's germline CDR1 is LNHDA and CDR2 SQIVND (reference sequence). V was shortened by 3 bases and J by 8 bases, with 8 bases between the two germline ends. The CDR3 length is 13 residues. DNA of the CDR3: TGTGCCAGTAGTATGATAAAGGATTCACCCCTCCACTTT. This encodes CASSMIKDSPLHF.

The chain uses TRBV9 and TRBJ1-1; D gene uncertain. From germline, CDR1 is SGDLS and CDR2 YYNGEE. Trimming stripped 1 base from V and 1 base from J, with 5 bases between. The CDR3 sequence is 13 residues long. CDR3 sequence: CASSVMGNTEAFF. DNA for the CDR3: TGTGCCAGCAGCGTAATGGGGAACACTGAAGCTTTCTTT.

V usage is TRBV10-1 and J usage is TRBJ2-7; 9 positions match TRBD1. With 5 bases clipped from V and 1 base from J, the junction kept 3 bases outside the gene matches. Germline values: CDR1 WNHNN, CDR2 SYGVQD (reference sequence). The CDR3 totals 14 residues. CDR3 DNA: TGCGCCAGCAGTCGGACAGGGGTGTCCTACGAGCAGTACTTC. It codes for CASSRTGVSYEQYF.

The rearrangement links TRBV14 to TRBJ1-2, with D unclear. The V end lost 0 bases, the J end lost 7 bases, and 6 bases lay between the germline ends. This CDR3 is built from 12 residues. The germline V gene has CDR1 SGHDN and CDR2 FVKESK. The CDR3 DNA sequence: TGTGCCAGCAGCCAAGACGGGGTTGGCTACACCTTC. Its protein product is CASSQDGVGYTF. The variable domain in full, with the rest retrieved from reference TRBV14 and TRBJ1-2, is EAGVTQFPSHSVIEKGQTVTLRCDPISGHDNLYWYRRVMGKEIKFLLHFVKESKQDESGMPNNRFLAERTGGTYSTLKVQPAELEDSGVYFCASSQDGVGYTFGSGTRLTVV.